This T cell receptor (beta chain) came from a study of T cell responses to AZD1222 COVID-19 vaccine (dated by TCRdb to the early 2020s). Study-level background: AZD1222 recipients given second doses at about 4 weeks or at about 12 weeks were pooled, since spike-specific TCR depth and breadth were not found to differ between the two schedules. Trial participants were enrolled by age into 18-55, 56-69 and 70-plus year subgroups, with 148, 28 and 57 TCR-sequenced participants respectively. A total of just over 230 trial participants underwent TCR sequencing, of whom roughly 210 had received two doses of AZD1222 and around 25 had received two doses of the MenACWY control vaccine. The investigation overall reported the following: CD4 TCRs associated with the vaccine covered the entire spike protein, and the dominant responses were in regions 160-218 and 743-854. Most participants were white British and females outnumbered males, and the authors suggested that clonal diversity may have been underestimated. Conclusions about previously exposed vaccinees were limited because only a handful of AZD1222 recipients were SARS-CoV-2 seropositive at baseline. After two AZD1222 doses, both the breadth and the depth of spike-specific TCRs were significantly higher than at day 0 and than in MenACWY recipients. In the small 56-69-year group, the increase in depth fell short of significance, most likely because of low power. Reportedly, close to half of the unique spike-specific TCRs recognized epitopes lying outside the regions that are mutated in the B.1.351 and B.1.1.7 variants. No day 14 peak-response samples were available, so repertoires were characterized only after the peak T cell response.

What this sample's time point label stands for: baseline before first vaccination. The vaccinee samples were drawn from two UK trials, COV001 and COV002, one of which was a single-blind randomized controlled phase 2/3 trial testing AZD1222 (ChAdOx1 nCoV-19) in healthy adults. For TCRbeta chain sequencing, PBMC samples were collected from trial participants at day 0 and at day 28 after the second dose. As for this clone: The antigen it recognizes is unknown. The record has no base qualities; no much larger clone is one base away.

The CDR3 contains 13 residues, cysteine and phenylalanine counted. CDR3 DNA is the only sequence kept; it has 39 bases, read in frame from the first base. Trimming leaves V shorter by 5 bases and J shorter by 4 bases, with the junction holding 1 base beyond the gene matches. From a lookup of the germline V gene, CDR1 and CDR2 are MDHEN and SYDVKM. The CDR3 regions of human TCRbeta chains were analyzed by immunosequencing. The published analysis was carried out like this. Repertoire TCRs were matched against a reference library of SARS-CoV-2-specific TCRs generated with the MIRA antigen-specificity platform. Breadth meant the fraction of unique TCRs that were SARS-CoV-2-associated, whereas depth meant the fraction of total T cells that were SARS-CoV-2-associated. Using the MIRA data, each spike-specific TCR was assigned both to the spike region to which the TCR was reactive and to a CD4 or CD8 class. Log10-transformed breadth and depth values were compared by one-way ANOVA with Sidak's multiple comparisons tests. Imported from immuneACCESS, the table was reduced by TCRdb to in-frame sequences with V and J called. These copies leave out some clones; in studies compared against another copy, an unresolved V gene accounts for under half, and the cause of the remainder is not known. That table furnishes V, J and clone size, whereas the DNA furnished D and trimming. The sample table shows roughly 120,000 clones, and about 90% are seen once. The top ten clonotypes cover 6.5% to 9% of the sample.

The sequence is built from TRBV28 and TRBJ1-4; 7 bases in the middle match TRBD1. The starting material was peripheral blood, obtained on day 0 of AZD1222 vaccination. The TCR comes from an adult in good health. The CDR3 region: CASSDRDNEKLFF. The DNA sequence is given as TGTGCCAGCAGTGACAGGGATAATGAAAAACTGTTTTTT. Outside the CDR3, residues come from the reference TRBV28 and TRBJ1-4 proteins, so the full variable domain is: DVKVTQSSRYLVKRTGEKVFLECVQDMDHENMFWYRQDPGLGLRLIYFSYDVKMKEKGDIPEGYSVSREKKERFSLILESASTNQTSMYLCASSDRDNEKLFFGSGTQLSVL.